This is a list of T cell receptor beta chains from one sample in a study of blood T cell repertoires in COVID-19. This table comes from immunoSEQ multiplex PCR, and its TCRdb copy is limited to in-frame clones, with some not included. The data contain some 28,000 clones, about 85% of them singletons. The sequencing input was peripheral blood. These receptor sequences come from a human donor in a cohort sampled during active COVID-19. Each CDR3 is given with its conserved first and last residue. Fields, in order: clone size, V gene, D gene, J gene, CDR3 DNA, CDR3 protein. A D gene is named only where the DNA matches it firmly. Clone sizes are given selectively: once, few, many, or a class where the clone is expanded.

clone_size: -; v_call: TRBV5-1; d_call: TRBD2; j_call: TRBJ2-3; cdr3_nt: TGCGCCAGCAGCCCAAGACTAGCGGGGAGGGGAGATACGCAGTATTTT; cdr3_aa: CASSPRLAGRGDTQYF
clone_size: -; v_call: TRBV4-1; d_call: -; j_call: TRBJ2-2; cdr3_nt: TGCGCCAGCATTTGTCGAACGGAAAGGCGGCCCACCGGGGAGCTGTTTTTT; cdr3_aa: CASICRTERRPTGELFF
clone_size: -; v_call: TRBV7-8; d_call: -; j_call: TRBJ2-1; cdr3_nt: TGTGCCAGCAGCTTAGAGAGAGGCGGGCGGTACAATGAGCAGTTCTTC; cdr3_aa: CASSLERGGRYNEQFF
clone_size: -; v_call: TRBV27; d_call: -; j_call: TRBJ2-7; cdr3_nt: TGTGCCAGCAGCTACTCGCCTACCTACGAGCAGTACTTC; cdr3_aa: CASSYSPTYEQYF
clone_size: -; v_call: TRBV5-1; d_call: TRBD2; j_call: TRBJ2-3; cdr3_nt: TGCGCCAGCAGCTCCATAGCGGGGGGCGCAGATACGCAGTATTTT; cdr3_aa: CASSSIAGGADTQYF
clone_size: -; v_call: TRBV5-4; d_call: -; j_call: TRBJ2-1; cdr3_nt: TGTGCCAGCAGCTCGGGATCAACTATTGAGCAGTTCTTC; cdr3_aa: CASSSGSTIEQFF
clone_size: -; v_call: TRBV6-5; d_call: TRBD2; j_call: TRBJ2-5; cdr3_nt: TGTGCCAGCAGTTACTCTTCTAGCGGGCCCCAAGAGACCCAGTACTTC; cdr3_aa: CASSYSSSGPQETQYF
clone_size: -; v_call: TRBV6-1; d_call: TRBD1; j_call: TRBJ2-5; cdr3_nt: TGTGCCAGCAGTGAAGCGGGACAGGGAAAAGAGACCCAGTACTTC; cdr3_aa: CASSEAGQGKETQYF
clone_size: -; v_call: TRBV5-1; d_call: -; j_call: TRBJ1-1; cdr3_nt: TGCGCCAGCAGTGCCGAGATCATGAACACTGAAGCTTTCTTT; cdr3_aa: CASSAEIMNTEAFF
clone_size: -; v_call: TRBV7-8; d_call: TRBD1; j_call: TRBJ1-2; cdr3_nt: TGTGCCAGCAGCTTATCCGGACAGGGAGGCTACACCTTC; cdr3_aa: CASSLSGQGGYTF
clone_size: -; v_call: TRBV5-1; d_call: -; j_call: TRBJ2-7; cdr3_nt: TGCGCCAGCAGCCCCACTAGCCAGAGCTCCTACGAGCAGTACTTC; cdr3_aa: CASSPTSQSSYEQYF
clone_size: medium-sized; v_call: TRBV30; d_call: -; j_call: TRBJ1-6; cdr3_nt: TGTGCCTGGAAAAACAGCTATTCACCCCTCCACTTT; cdr3_aa: CAWKNSYSPLHF
clone_size: -; v_call: TRBV12-3/TRBV12-4; d_call: -; j_call: TRBJ1-2; cdr3_nt: TGTGCCAGCAGCTCCCCCCAGGGCCACTACACCTTC; cdr3_aa: CASSSPQGHYTF
clone_size: -; v_call: TRBV7-6; d_call: -; j_call: TRBJ2-7; cdr3_nt: TGTGCCAGCAGCTTAACCCAGGGCCCATACGAGCAGTACTTC; cdr3_aa: CASSLTQGPYEQYF
clone_size: -; v_call: TRBV5-6; d_call: -; j_call: TRBJ1-2; cdr3_nt: TGTGCCAGCAACGACGCGTTGGAGAACTATGGCTACACCTTC; cdr3_aa: CASNDALENYGYTF
clone_size: once; v_call: TRBV19; d_call: -; j_call: TRBJ1-2; cdr3_nt: TGTGCCAGTACCGATCGGGGTAAGAACTATGGCTACACCTTC; cdr3_aa: CASTDRGKNYGYTF
clone_size: once; v_call: TRBV10-3; d_call: TRBD2; j_call: TRBJ2-3; cdr3_nt: TGTGCCATCAAGGCTAGCGGGAGCACAGATACGCAGTATTTT; cdr3_aa: CAIKASGSTDTQYF
clone_size: -; v_call: TRBV21-1; d_call: -; j_call: TRBJ1-5; cdr3_nt: TGTGCCAGCAGCAAAACACAGGGATGGGATAGCAATCAGCCCCAGCATTTT; cdr3_aa: CASSKTQGWDSNQPQHF
clone_size: -; v_call: TRBV6-6; d_call: -; j_call: TRBJ2-1; cdr3_nt: TGTGCCAGCAGTTACTCGAGGGGCGGGGCCTACAATGAGCAGTTCTTC; cdr3_aa: CASSYSRGGAYNEQFF
clone_size: once; v_call: TRBV18; d_call: TRBD2; j_call: TRBJ2-1; cdr3_nt: TGTGCGTCGGGTTCCCTGGGGGGGAATGAGCAGTTCTTC; cdr3_aa: CASGSLGGNEQFF
clone_size: -; v_call: TRBV6-1; d_call: TRBD1; j_call: TRBJ1-2; cdr3_nt: TGTGCCAGCAGTGACAGACAGGGGGCGAAAGGTGGCTACACCTTC; cdr3_aa: CASSDRQGAKGGYTF
clone_size: -; v_call: TRBV18; d_call: -; j_call: TRBJ1-6; cdr3_nt: TGTGCCAGCTCACCAGGAACAGGCCAAGTCCCCCTCCACTTT; cdr3_aa: CASSPGTGQVPLHF
clone_size: -; v_call: TRBV7-9; d_call: -; j_call: TRBJ2-7; cdr3_nt: TGTGCCAGCAGCTTGGCAGAACCCACCTACGAGCAGTACTTC; cdr3_aa: CASSLAEPTYEQYF
clone_size: -; v_call: TRBV11-1; d_call: -; j_call: TRBJ2-1; cdr3_nt: TGTGCCAGCAGCTTAGTCCCGGACAGCTACAATGAGCAGTTCTTC; cdr3_aa: CASSLVPDSYNEQFF
clone_size: -; v_call: TRBV5-1; d_call: TRBD1; j_call: TRBJ1-5; cdr3_nt: TGCGCCAGCAGCCCACAGGGGGGCGGCAATCAGCCCCAGCATTTT; cdr3_aa: CASSPQGGGNQPQHF
clone_size: -; v_call: TRBV12-3/TRBV12-4; d_call: TRBD1; j_call: TRBJ2-1; cdr3_nt: TGTGCCAGCAGTCTGGGACAGCGCCGGTTCTTC; cdr3_aa: CASSLGQRRFF
clone_size: -; v_call: TRBV9; d_call: -; j_call: TRBJ1-1; cdr3_nt: TGTGCCAGCAGCAGCCTTTCTAACACTGAAGCTTTCTTT; cdr3_aa: CASSSLSNTEAFF